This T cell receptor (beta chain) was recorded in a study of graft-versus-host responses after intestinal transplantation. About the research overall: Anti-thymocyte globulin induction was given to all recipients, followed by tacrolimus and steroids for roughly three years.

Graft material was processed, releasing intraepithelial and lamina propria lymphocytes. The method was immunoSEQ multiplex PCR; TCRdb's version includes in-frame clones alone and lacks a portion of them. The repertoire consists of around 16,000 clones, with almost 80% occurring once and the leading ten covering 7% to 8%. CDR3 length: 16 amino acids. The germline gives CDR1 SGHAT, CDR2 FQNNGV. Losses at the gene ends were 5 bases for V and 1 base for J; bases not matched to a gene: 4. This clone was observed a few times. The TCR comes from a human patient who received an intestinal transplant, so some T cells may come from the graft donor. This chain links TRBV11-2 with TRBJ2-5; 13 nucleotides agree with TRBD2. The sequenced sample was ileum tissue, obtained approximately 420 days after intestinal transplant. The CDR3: CASSRGTSGAQETQYF. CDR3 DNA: TGTGCCAGCAGCCGCGGGACTAGCGGGGCCCAAGAGACCCAGTACTTC.